This T cell receptor beta chain was sequenced in a study of cytotoxic CD8 clonotypes in ibrutinib-treated CLL. The method was immunoSEQ multiplex PCR; TCRdb's version includes in-frame clones alone and lacks a portion of them. The sample contains fewer than 40,000 clones, about 70% of which appear only once. Germline values: CDR1 MDHEN, CDR2 SYDVKM. V lost 6 bases and J 4 bases, leaving 21 bases between the germline ends. The CDR3 spans 16 residues. The gene calls are TRBV28 and TRBJ1-1; tentative D call: TRBD1 (6 bases). Source: PBMCs, taken at disease progression, from a patient treated with ibrutinib. The receptor comes from a human donor with chronic lymphocytic leukemia. CDR3 region: CASSHMRGREVTEAFF. CDR3 nucleotides: TGTGCCAGCAGCCATATGCGGGGGCGGGAAGTCACTGAAGCTTTCTTT.